These 28 T cell receptor beta chains were sequenced from one sample in a study of human T cells and chemical hapten exposure. TCRdb re-called the RACE reads with MiXCR, one entry per CDR3 protein. Here the sample spans 350,000 to 450,000 distinct CDR3 sequences, 5.1% being singletons. Time point specified: pre-sensitization, week 0. The treatment here: therapeutic diphenylcyclopropenone sensitization with weekly scalp DPC. This specimen consisted of whole blood, obtained in connection with sensitization to the hapten diphenylcyclopropenone (DPC). Every receptor here comes from a woman aged 50 to 65 with alopecia areata. Some clones in this sample may be carry-over from other donors' samples.

This clonotype was recorded at least ten times. The rearrangement uses TRBV12-3 or TRBV12-4 and TRBJ2-1; possibly TRBD2 for D (7 bases). Between the trimmed V and J ends, which lost 4 bases and 5 bases, there was a span of 9 bases. The CDR3 consists of 13 residues. The CDR3 spells CASSWGGHNEQFF. The CDR3 DNA sequence: TGTGCCAGCAGTTGGGGGGGGCACAATGAGCAGTTCTTC.

This clonotype was observed many times. The gene calls are TRBV4-3 and TRBJ2-1; D is unresolved. The V gene lost 4 bases and the J gene lost 7 bases, with 17 bases spanning the gap. Germline assignment: CDR1 LGHNA and CDR2 YSLEER. CDR3 length: 15 residues. The CDR3 spells CASSRVGRVGNEQFF. In nucleotides, the CDR3 is TGCGCCAGCAGCCGCGTTGGACGGGTGGGGAATGAGCAGTTCTTC.

The V call is TRBV27, the J call TRBJ1-6; D uncertain. This CDR3 spans 14 amino acids. Germline V gene data show CDR1 as MNHEY and CDR2 as SMNVEV (reference sequence). Trimming took off 3 bases at V and 4 bases at J, with 7 bases between the two ends. DNA of the CDR3: TGTGCCAGCAGTTTTTCAGAGTATAATTCACCCCTCCACTTT. Its translation is CASSFSEYNSPLHF.

This clonotype came up many times. The chain employs TRBV12-3 or TRBV12-4 and TRBJ2-1; 11 positions match TRBD2. Germline trimming cut 4 bases from V and 9 bases from J; bases unmatched to any gene: 5. The CDR3 has 14 amino acids. CDR3 in DNA: TGTGCCAGCAGTTCACTAGCGGGAGCCGGTGAGCAGTTCTTC. Protein: CASSSLAGAGEQFF.

This clonotype has more than one count but fewer than ten. The chain has TRBV9 and TRBJ2-7; 8 positions agree with TRBD1. CDR3 length equals 15 residues. Germline V gene sequence: CDR1 SGDLS, CDR2 YYNGEE. V dropped 0 bases and J dropped 0; count of bases not matched to a gene: 2. The CDR3 protein is CASSVGDRSSYEQYF. CDR3 nucleotide sequence: TGTGCCAGCAGCGTAGGGGACAGGAGCTCCTACGAGCAGTACTTC.

This clonotype was observed at least ten times. The rearrangement uses TRBV28 and TRBJ2-4; 13 bases align to TRBD2. This CDR3 contains 17 residues. V trimming: 5 bases; J trimming: 2 bases; junction bases outside the gene matches: 6. Germline-derived CDR1 and CDR2 are MDHEN and SYDVKM. DNA for the CDR3: TGTGCCAGCAGTATCGCCGGGACTAGCGGGACCAAAAACATTCAGTACTTC. This codes for CASSIAGTSGTKNIQYF.

This clonotype was recorded a few times. The chain links TRBV14 to TRBJ2-2, with 8 bases identical to TRBD1. The CDR3 length is 18 residues. V lost 0 bases and J lost 1; bases outside the gene matches: 7. The germline gives CDR1 SGHDN, CDR2 FVKESK. The CDR3 is CASSQELPGTGNTGELFF. In DNA form, the CDR3 reads TGTGCCAGCAGCCAAGAACTTCCAGGGACAGGGAACACCGGGGAGCTGTTTTTT.

At least ten counts were recorded for this clonotype. CDR3 region: CASSMGLAGNIQYF. The CDR3 DNA reads as TGTGCCAGCAGTATGGGACTAGCAGGGAACATTCAGTACTTC. V gene TRBV27 combines with J gene TRBJ2-4; 9 nucleotides align to TRBD2. The CDR3 totals 14 residues. The germline CDR1 and CDR2 sequences are MNHEY and SMNVEV (reference sequence). J gave up 7 bases and V 5 bases, and 6 bases lay outside the gene matches.

This clonotype was found many times. The chain couples TRBV7-2 to TRBJ2-5; 8 bases fit TRBD1. The CDR3 length is 15 residues. The J segment lost 5 bases and the V segment lost 0 bases, leaving 5 bases of the junction unmatched. Germline CDR1 and CDR2: SGHTA and FQGNSA. The CDR3: CASSLAQGARETQYF. CDR3 DNA sequence: TGTGCCAGCAGCTTAGCGCAGGGGGCGAGGGAGACCCAGTACTTC. Variable domain in full (rest from reference TRBV7-2 and TRBJ2-5): GAGVSQSPSNKVTEKGKDVELRCDPISGHTALYWYRQSLGQGLEFLIYFQGNSAPDKSGLPSDRFSAERTGGSVSTLTIQRTQQEDSAVYLCASSLAQGARETQYFGPGTRLLVL.

A few counts support this clonotype. The CDR3 DNA follows: TGTGCCAGCAGTTCACCGGGACAGGGCAGTGGAGTTAAGGCTTTCTTT. Translated, it gives CASSSPGQGSGVKAFF. The gene calls are TRBV6-6 and TRBJ1-1, with 9 bases that match TRBD1. Germline V lookup: CDR1 MNHNY, CDR2 SVGAGI (reference sequence). V lost 4 bases, J lost 11 bases, and 17 bases stayed unmatched. The CDR3 covers 16 residues.

This chain joins TRBV12-3 or TRBV12-4 and TRBJ1-2; a possible D gene is TRBD1 (5 bases). Trimming shortened V by 5 bases and J by 4 bases, and 14 bases separated the two germline ends. CDR3 length equals 14 residues. CDR3 residues: CASSRDSGSYGYTF. CDR3 DNA sequence: TGTGCCAGCAGTCGAGACAGCGGGTCCTATGGCTACACCTTC.

This chain connects TRBV20-1 to TRBJ1-3; possible D gene TRBD1, 6 bases. CDR3 size: 13 residues. Trimming pared 5 bases from V and 0 bases from J, leaving 8 bases between. In germline, CDR1 is DFQATT, CDR2 SNEGSKA (reference sequence). The CDR3 DNA reads as TGCAGTGCTGGGGACATCTCTGGAAACACCATATATTTT. The encoded protein is CSAGDISGNTIYF.

The chain is built from TRBV11-2 and TRBJ1-1; D possibly corresponds to TRBD1 (5 bases). V was cut by 5 bases and J by 7 bases, with 20 bases left in between. This CDR3 contains 15 residues. The germline CDR1 and CDR2 sequences are SGHAT and FQNNGV. CDR3 sequence reads: CASSLALQGWGEAFF. In DNA, the CDR3 is TGTGCCAGCAGCCTTGCCCTCCAGGGATGGGGTGAAGCTTTCTTT.

DNA of the CDR3: TGTGCCAGCAGCGCAGGGACGGACTCAGCGCAGTATTTT. Translating it yields CASSAGTDSAQYF. J is TRBJ2-3 and V is TRBV9; perhaps D is TRBD1 or TRBD2 (5 bases each). Germline CDR1 reads SGDLS; CDR2 reads YYNGEE. The CDR3 is 13 amino acids. The V end lost 3 bases, the J end lost 10 bases, and 15 bases lay between the germline ends.

This clonotype was recorded many times. V is TRBV18 and J is TRBJ1-1; TRBD1 is a possible D gene (6 bases). This CDR3 has 13 amino acids. The V end lost 8 bases, the J end lost 0 bases, and 10 bases lay between the germline ends. CDR1 is KGHSH, CDR2 LQKENI, per germline. CDR3 DNA: TGTGCCAGCAGCCGGACAGTGAACACTGAAGCTTTCTTT. Translation: CASSRTVNTEAFF.

The rearrangement uses TRBV7-9 and TRBJ1-1; D remains unclear. Per the germline V gene, CDR1 is SEHNR and CDR2 is FQNEAQ (reference sequence). Trimming stripped 5 bases from V and 0 bases from J, with 13 bases between. The CDR3 totals 15 residues. The CDR3 bases are TGTGCCAGCAGCCATGGAGTAGGTTTGAACACTGAAGCTTTCTTT. Its translation is CASSHGVGLNTEAFF.

This clonotype was seen a handful of times. This chain links TRBV9 with TRBJ1-2; D may be TRBD1 (6 bases). This CDR3 contains 14 residues. Germline assignment: CDR1 SGDLS and CDR2 YYNGEE. V was pared by 1 base and J by 4 bases, with 11 bases between. This CDR3 is CASSVTGIGYGYTF. The CDR3 nucleotides read TGTGCCAGCAGCGTAACAGGGATCGGCTATGGCTACACCTTC.

In this sample, this clonotype turned up a few times. The chain links TRBV27 to TRBJ2-7; D might be TRBD1 (5 bases). This CDR3 contains 13 residues. Germline V lookup: CDR1 MNHEY, CDR2 SMNVEV (reference sequence). Trimming cost V 5 bases and J 2 bases, with 10 bases left between them. The CDR3 loop is CASSPRQPYEQYF. The DNA of the CDR3 is TGTGCCAGCAGTCCTCGACAGCCCTACGAGCAGTACTTC.

This clonotype was seen ten or more times. The V and J genes are TRBV12-3 or TRBV12-4 and TRBJ2-3; no firm D call. Trimming left V 3 bases short and J 2 bases short, with 12 bases between. The length of the CDR3 is 15 residues. For the CDR3, the DNA is TGTGCCAGCAGTTTTGAGGCGGATACCACAGATACGCAGTATTTT. Translation gives CASSFEADTTDTQYF.

This clonotype came up a few times. The chain combines TRBV13 with TRBJ2-7; D remains unclear. CDR1 is PRHDT, CDR2 FYEKMQ, per germline (reference sequence). The CDR3 is 12 amino acids. The ends were cut back, 5 bases at V and 4 bases at J, with 9 bases in the middle. The CDR3 region is CASSARRYEQYF. The CDR3 nucleotides read TGTGCCAGCAGCGCTCGAAGATACGAGCAGTACTTC. The variable domain in full, completed from reference TRBV13 and TRBJ2-7, reads AAGVIQSPRHLIKEKRETATLKCYPIPRHDTVYWYQQGPGQDPQFLISFYEKMQSDKGSIPDRFSAQQFSDYHSELNMSSLELGDSALYFCASSARRYEQYFGPGTRLTVT.

This clonotype appeared many times. This chain uses TRBV12-5 with TRBJ1-1; D is possibly TRBD1 (6 bases). V was pared by 9 bases and J by 5 bases, with 13 bases between. The germline V gene has CDR1 LGHNT and CDR2 FRNRAP. The CDR3 sequence is 12 residues long. In DNA form, the CDR3 reads TGTGCTAGCGGGGGCTTTCGGACTGAAGCTTTCTTT. This sequence encodes CASGGFRTEAFF.

The chain has TRBV6-5 and TRBJ1-5; TRBD1 matches 7 bases. CDR3 length: 14 amino acids. V dropped 8 bases and J dropped 0; count of bases not matched to a gene: 4. CDR1 and CDR2 (germline): MNHEY, SVGAGI. In nucleotides, the CDR3 is TGTGCCAGCCAGGGACAGAATAGCAATCAGCCCCAGCATTTT. This encodes CASQGQNSNQPQHF.

The chain carries TRBV14 and TRBJ1-1; weak D call: TRBD1 (6 bases). Between the trimmed V and J ends, which lost 2 bases and 8 bases, there was a span of 12 bases. The CDR3 runs to 13 residues. Germline assignment: CDR1 SGHDN and CDR2 FVKESK. Here the CDR3 DNA reads TGTGCCAGCAGCCAACTTGCCGGGACAGAAGCTTTCTTT. It yields the protein CASSQLAGTEAFF.

The sample holds a few counts of this clonotype. The chain joins TRBV6-5 to TRBJ2-5; TRBD2 matches at 10 bases. This CDR3 has 16 residues. The J segment lost 6 bases and the V segment lost 0 bases, leaving 7 bases of the junction unmatched. CDR1 and CDR2 (germline): MNHEY, SVGAGI. As DNA, the CDR3 is TGTGCCAGCAGTTACTCGCGAGCGGGAGGGCCCCAGACCCAGTACTTC. Translation: CASSYSRAGGPQTQYF.

V is TRBV4-1 and J is TRBJ1-1; 7 positions agree with TRBD1. The CDR3 runs to 17 residues. V shed 4 bases, J shed 0 bases, and the junction held 11 bases outside the gene matches. Germline values: CDR1 MGHRA, CDR2 YSYEKL. CDR3 protein: CASSPSAGGFMNTEAFF. The CDR3 bases are TGCGCCAGCAGCCCTTCCGCAGGGGGTTTCATGAACACTGAAGCTTTCTTT.

This clonotype was recorded at least ten times. The CDR3 nucleotides read TGCAGCGTTGGTCAGGGAGGGAACACTGAAGCTTTCTTT. It encodes CSVGQGGNTEAFF. The chain employs TRBV29-1 and TRBJ1-1, with D tentatively TRBD1 (5 bases). Deletions cut 4 bases from V and 1 base from J, with 10 bases between. In germline, CDR1 is SQVTM, CDR2 ANQGSEA. The CDR3 has 13 amino acids.

There are many counts of this clonotype. The chain employs TRBV7-2 and TRBJ2-1; TRBD2 matches at 13 bases. This CDR3 contains 12 residues. Germline-derived CDR1 and CDR2 are SGHTA and FQGNSA. Trimming at V came to 11 bases and at J to 10 bases, leaving 5 bases not matched to a gene. DNA for the CDR3: TGTGCCGCGGGACTAGCGGGATCCGAGCAGTTCTTC. This sequence encodes CAAGLAGSEQFF.

This clonotype was detected many times. The chain carries TRBV29-1 and TRBJ2-2; TRBD2 matches 10 bases. V was clipped by 7 bases and J by 5 bases; unmatched bases: 10. From germline, CDR1 is SQVTM and CDR2 ANQGSEA. This CDR3 region has 15 residues. CDR3 sequence (DNA): TGCAGCGCACAAGCGGGAGGGCCTCGGACCGGGGAGCTGTTTTTT. It translates to CSAQAGGPRTGELFF.